These T cell receptor beta chains were read from a single sample in a study of shared clonotypes between healthy human individuals. The repertoire was sequenced with immunoSEQ multiplex PCR; TCRdb's copy has only in-frame clones and lacks some. Of 660,000 or so clones listed, approximately 96% are singletons. Sequencing used naive CD8+ T cells sorted from blood. These receptors were taken from a woman in her twenties or thirties in good health. Each CDR3 is given with its conserved first and last residue. Fields, in order: CDR3 length, D gene, J gene, V gene, CDR3 DNA, CDR3 protein. D genes are given only for firm matches.

13,.,TRBJ1-1,TRBV27,TGTGCCAGCAGTTTACGGGGGTACACTGAAGCTTTCTTT,CASSLRGYTEAFF
16,TRBD2,TRBJ2-3,TRBV5-6,TGTGCCAGCAGTATAGCGGGAGGAGCCCCACGAGATACGCAGTATTTT,CASSIAGGAPRDTQYF
15,TRBD2,TRBJ2-1,TRBV27,TGTGCCAGCAGTTTACCTCGGGGTAGCGGGACCCAACTAGTCTTC,CASSLPRGSGTQLVF
14,.,TRBJ1-4,TRBV28,TGTGCCAGCAGTCCTCGGGCCAGGTACCAAAAACTGTTTTTT,CASSPRARYQKLFF
15,.,TRBJ1-4,TRBV28,TGTGCCAGCAGTTTAAATGGGGGCTTAAGTGAAAAACTGTTTTTT,CASSLNGGLSEKLFF
14,TRBD2,TRBJ2-3,TRBV5-4,TGTGCCAGCAGCCTAGCGGGAGGTTTAGATACGCAGTATTTT,CASSLAGGLDTQYF
13,.,TRBJ2-1,TRBV27,TGTGCCAGTCGGTGGTCCCTGGGCAATGAGCAGTTCTTC,CASRWSLGNEQFF
12,.,TRBJ2-7,TRBV13,TGTGCCAGCAGGGGACCCTCCTACGAGCAGTACTTC,CASRGPSYEQYF
16,.,TRBJ2-3,TRBV6-5,TGTGCCAGCAGTTACTCCGACCGGGACGGCACAGATACGCAGTATTTT,CASSYSDRDGTDTQYF
15,TRBD1,TRBJ1-4,TRBV9,TGTGCCAGCAGCGCGGAGGGACAGGGGAGGGAAAAACTGTTTTTT,CASSAEGQGREKLFF
15,.,TRBJ2-1,TRBV4-1,TGCGCCAGCAGCCCGGGACTTACCCTGGGTAATGAGCAGTTCTTC,CASSPGLTLGNEQFF
17,TRBD2,TRBJ2-2,TRBV9,TGTGCCAGCAGCGTAGGCGGGGTTAGCGGGATTGTCGGGGAGCTGTTTTTT,CASSVGGVSGIVGELFF
13,.,TRBJ1-2,TRBV19,TGTGCCAGTAGCCACGGATCTCCTCGGGGCTACACCTTC,CASSHGSPRGYTF